The 27 T cell receptor beta chains reported below all come from one sample, sequenced in a study of CD8+ T cells in alopecia areata. RNA extraction and reverse transcription yielded cDNA as sequencing template. The table came from immunoSEQ multiplex PCR; TCRdb's copy has only in-frame clones and leaves some out. The sample consists of 150,000 to 200,000 clones, less than 80% of them appearing once. The sequences come from CD8+ T cells sorted from blood, collected at week 0. These receptors all stem from a human donor with alopecia areata.

The chain uses TRBV4-1 and TRBJ2-2; 9 bases are a match to TRBD2. V lost 4 bases and J lost 4; bases outside the gene matches: 7. CDR1 and CDR2 (germline): MGHRA, YSYEKL. The CDR3 is made up of 16 amino acids. For the CDR3, the DNA is TGCGCCAGCAGCCGCACGCTAGCGGGGAGCACCGGGGAGCTGTTTTTT. Encoded protein: CASSRTLAGSTGELFF.

The rearrangement joins TRBV29-1 to TRBJ2-1, with D hard to call. The CDR3 extends over 16 amino acids. V gave up 1 base and J gave up 0 bases, with 13 bases separating them. CDR1 and CDR2 from the germline V gene are SQVTM and ANQGSEA. The CDR3: CSVEGLELSSYNEQFF. In DNA form, the CDR3 reads TGCAGCGTTGAAGGACTGGAACTATCCTCCTACAATGAGCAGTTCTTC.

The gene calls are TRBV13 and TRBJ2-1; 15 bases line up with TRBD2. In germline, CDR1 is PRHDT, CDR2 FYEKMQ (reference sequence). J gave up 8 bases and V 0 bases, and 14 bases lay outside the gene matches. This CDR3 spans 20 amino acids. The CDR3 protein is CASSLGRGLAGGPEFDEQFF. In DNA, the CDR3 is TGTGCCAGCAGCTTAGGGCGCGGACTAGCGGGGGGGCCGGAGTTTGATGAGCAGTTCTTC.

The chain has TRBV7-8 and TRBJ1-6; 9 bases line up with TRBD1. The CDR3 is 16 residues long. Germline assignment: CDR1 SGHVS and CDR2 FQNEAQ. Trimming cost V 1 base and J 8 bases; bases outside gene matches: 6. As DNA, the CDR3 is TGTGCCAGCAGCTTAGACCCGGGACAGGGCGATTCACCCCTCCACTTT. Protein product: CASSLDPGQGDSPLHF.

This clone was observed a single time. CDR3 region: CSVKQETQYF. For the CDR3, the DNA is TGCAGCGTTAAACAAGAGACCCAGTACTTC. The chain recombines TRBV29-1 with TRBJ2-5; D unclear. In germline, CDR1 is SQVTM, CDR2 ANQGSEA. V dropped 5 bases and J dropped 2 bases, with 3 bases sitting between them. This CDR3 has 10 residues.

This clone turned up a few times. J is TRBJ1-1 and V is TRBV6-5, with no clear D. The CDR3 runs 12 residues. V was trimmed by 6 bases and J by 2 bases, leaving 7 bases between them. The germline V gene has CDR1 MNHEY and CDR2 SVGAGI. CDR3 in DNA: TGTGCCAGCAGAAGCTATAACACTGAAGCTTTCTTT. Protein: CASRSYNTEAFF.

V is TRBV7-6 and J is TRBJ2-3, with 8 bases that match TRBD2. CDR3 length equals 17 residues. With 1 base clipped from V and 4 bases from J, the junction kept 10 bases outside the gene matches. The V gene's germline CDR1 is SGHVS and CDR2 FNYEAQ. In DNA, the CDR3 is TGTGCCAGCAGCTTAGATGGGCGAGGCGGGGGGCCAGATACGCAGTATTTT. Its translation is CASSLDGRGGGPDTQYF.

This clone was picked up a small number of times. The chain recombines TRBV7-9 with TRBJ2-4; 9 bases agree with TRBD1. V lost 1 base to trimming and J lost 5 bases; unmatched junction nucleotides: 3. Germline-derived CDR1 and CDR2 are SEHNR and FQNEAQ (reference sequence). The CDR3 spans 15 residues. In DNA, the CDR3 is TGTGCCAGCAGCTTAGGGCGGACAGGGGAAAACATTCAGTACTTC. It translates to CASSLGRTGENIQYF.

J is TRBJ1-1 and V is TRBV27; TRBD1 is a possible D gene (5 bases). The ends were cut back, 2 bases at V and 5 bases at J, with 12 bases in the middle. The CDR3 has 14 residues. CDR1 is MNHEY and CDR2 is SMNVEV in the germline V gene (reference sequence). The CDR3 sequence: CASSLRAGRTEAFF. The CDR3 nucleotides read TGTGCCAGCAGTTTAAGGGCAGGGAGAACTGAAGCTTTCTTT.

Turning to this clone: Other nucleotide sequences from this sample produce the same CDR3. V usage is TRBV9 and J usage is TRBJ2-3; the D is unclear. The germline V gene encodes CDR1 SGDLS and CDR2 YYNGEE. The CDR3 is 10 residues long. The V and J ends lost 5 bases and 6 bases respectively, with 4 bases between them. The CDR3 loop is CASRGDTQYF. CDR3 bases: TGTGCCAGCAGAGGGGATACGCAGTATTTT. The full variable domain, rest sourced from reference TRBV9 and TRBJ2-3, is DSGVTQTPKHLITATGQRVTLRCSPRSGDLSVYWYQQSLDQGLQFLIQYYNGEERAKGNILERFSAQQFPDLHSELNLSSLELGDSALYFCASRGDTQYFGPGTRLTVL.

This sequence joins TRBV2 and TRBJ1-2; 8 bases fit TRBD1. CDR1 and CDR2 (germline): SNHLY, FYNNEI. V was clipped by 6 bases and J by 4 bases; unmatched bases: 16. The CDR3 is 17 residues long. CDR3 amino acids: CASSPRDRSPPSYGYTF. The CDR3, as DNA: TGTGCCAGCAGCCCCCGGGACAGGTCTCCACCTAGCTATGGCTACACCTTC.

The rearrangement uses TRBV27 and TRBJ1-5; D unclear. The CDR3 has 13 residues. Germline CDR1 is MNHEY and CDR2 is SMNVEV (reference sequence). V was cut by 8 bases and J by 5 bases, with 13 bases left in between. In DNA, the CDR3 is TGTGCCAGCCGCCGGGCCGGGGATCAGCCCCAGCATTTT. It codes for CASRRAGDQPQHF.

The rearrangement links TRBV4-2 to TRBJ1-6, with 9 bases matching TRBD1. The length of the CDR3 is 17 residues. The V gene's germline CDR1 is LGHNA and CDR2 YNFKEQ. Unmatched junction bases numbered 13, after V lost 6 bases and J lost 7 bases. The CDR3 nucleotides read TGTGCCAGCAGTTACGGAACAGGGGGCTCTATAAATTCACCCCTCCACTTT. It encodes CASSYGTGGSINSPLHF.

This rearrangement joins TRBV13 to TRBJ1-2; 8 bases agree with TRBD1. CDR3 length: 13 amino acids. Germline V gene sequence: CDR1 PRHDT, CDR2 FYEKMQ (reference sequence). After removal of 4 bases from V and 8 bases from J, the junction contained 6 bases not matched to a gene. For the CDR3, the DNA is TGTGCCAGCAGCTACGGACAGGGCGGGGGCTACACCTTC. It codes for CASSYGQGGGYTF.

This clone occurred once. The chain has TRBV27 and TRBJ1-1, with D perhaps matching TRBD1 (6 bases). The CDR3 is 15 amino acids. Trimming took 2 bases from V and 4 from J, leaving 14 bases between them. The V gene's germline CDR1 is MNHEY and CDR2 SMNVEV (reference sequence). The CDR3 here is CASSLVRGRGTEAFF. As DNA, the CDR3 is TGTGCCAGCAGTTTAGTTCGGGGCAGGGGCACTGAAGCTTTCTTT.

The rearrangement joins TRBV29-1 to TRBJ2-1, with 11 bases lining up with TRBD2. V trimming: 4 bases; J trimming: 9 bases; junction bases outside the gene matches: 11. CDR1 is SQVTM and CDR2 is ANQGSEA in the germline V gene. This CDR3 spans 15 amino acids. CDR3 DNA sequence: TGCAGCGTTGTACTAGCGGGGGATACAAGGCGTGAGCAGTTCTTC. It specifies CSVVLAGDTRREQFF.

The chain combines TRBV14 with TRBJ1-1; D is unresolved. The V end was cut by 4 bases, the J end by 4 bases, with 16 bases between. The CDR3 covers 15 residues. In germline, CDR1 is SGHDN, CDR2 FVKESK. CDR3 amino acids: CASSPRGGSRTEAFF. In nucleotides, the CDR3 is TGTGCCAGCAGCCCCCGCGGAGGGTCGCGCACTGAAGCTTTCTTT.

The chain joins TRBV2 to TRBJ2-1; TRBD2 aligns across 14 bases. This CDR3 is 15 amino acids long. Germline trimming cut 7 bases from V and 7 bases from J; bases unmatched to any gene: 6. The V gene's germline CDR1 is SNHLY and CDR2 FYNNEI. CDR3 loop: CASTPGLAGANEQFF. Here the CDR3 DNA reads TGTGCCAGCACCCCGGGACTAGCGGGGGCTAATGAGCAGTTCTTC.

This chain's CDR3 is CASSPRRLAGEEQYF. CDR3 in DNA: TGTGCCAGCAGTCCACGGAGACTAGCGGGGGAGGAGCAGTACTTC. The chain uses TRBV27 and TRBJ2-7, with 12 bases that match TRBD2. Germline V gives CDR1 MNHEY, CDR2 SMNVEV (reference sequence). This CDR3 comprises 15 residues. V trimming: 5 bases; J trimming: 7 bases; junction bases outside the gene matches: 9.

V usage is TRBV14 and J usage is TRBJ2-2, with D unclear. This CDR3 region has 13 residues. Germline values: CDR1 SGHDN, CDR2 FVKESK. Deletions cut 6 bases from V and 6 bases from J, with 11 bases between. The CDR3 is CASSPQSPGELFF. The CDR3 DNA follows: TGTGCCAGCAGTCCCCAGTCCCCCGGGGAGCTGTTTTTT.

The J gene is TRBJ1-1, the V gene TRBV4-1, with 10 bases identical to TRBD1. The CDR3 is made up of 15 amino acids. Trimming cost V 2 bases and J 3 bases; bases outside gene matches: 3. Germline-derived CDR1 and CDR2 are MGHRA and YSYEKL. As DNA, the CDR3 is TGCGCCAGCAGCCAAAAGGACAGGGGGGACACTGAAGCTTTCTTT. It yields the protein CASSQKDRGDTEAFF.

V gene TRBV13 combines with J gene TRBJ2-5; the match to TRBD2 covers 9 bases. The trim removed 6 bases at V and 1 base at J, leaving 6 bases unmatched. Per the germline V gene, CDR1 is PRHDT and CDR2 is FYEKMQ (reference sequence). The CDR3 covers 15 residues. The CDR3 region is CASRETSGSQETQYF. The DNA for the CDR3 is TGTGCCAGCAGAGAGACTAGCGGATCCCAAGAGACCCAGTACTTC.

The rearrangement links TRBV6-5 to TRBJ1-1, with D possibly TRBD1 on 6 matching bases. CDR1 is MNHEY, CDR2 SVGAGI, per germline. V lost 0 bases and J 6 bases, leaving 14 bases between the germline ends. The CDR3 runs to 15 residues. CDR3: CASSYSGGISSEAFF. Written as DNA, the CDR3 is TGTGCCAGCAGTTACTCTGGGGGCATTAGTTCTGAAGCTTTCTTT.

The chain carries TRBV23-1 and TRBJ1-4; D call uncertain. TRBV23-1 qualifies as an ORF whose function is uncertain. V was pared by 0 bases and J by 5 bases, with 16 bases between. The CDR3 covers 17 residues. The CDR3: CASSQSELSVPNEKLFF. Written as DNA, the CDR3 is TGCGCCAGCAGTCAATCGGAGTTGTCCGTCCCCAATGAAAAACTGTTTTTT.

This clone was recorded only once. V is TRBV30 and J is TRBJ2-5; the D gene is possibly TRBD2 (5 bases). From germline, CDR1 is GTSNPN and CDR2 SVGIG (reference sequence). The CDR3 has 13 residues. Trimming left V 2 bases short and J 4 bases short, with 11 bases between. The CDR3 here is CAWSRGVGETQYF. CDR3 sequence (DNA): TGTGCCTGGAGTCGGGGTGTAGGAGAGACCCAGTACTTC. The variable domain in full, completed from reference TRBV30 and TRBJ2-5, reads SQTIHQWPATLVQPVGSPLSLECTVEGTSNPNLYWYRQAAGRGLQLLFYSVGIGQISSEVPQNLSASRPQDRQFILSSKKLLLSDSGFYLCAWSRGVGETQYFGPGTRLLVL.

This chain links TRBV5-1 with TRBJ2-5; 8 bases fit TRBD2. CDR1 is SGHRS, CDR2 YFSETQ, per germline. V lost 4 bases to trimming and J lost 0 bases; unmatched junction nucleotides: 5. The CDR3 runs 15 residues. Written as DNA, the CDR3 is TGCGCCAGCAGCAAGCGGGAGCCCCACCAAGAGACCCAGTACTTC. Protein product: CASSKREPHQETQYF.

The V call is TRBV20-1, the J call TRBJ2-1; a weak D match, TRBD1 (5 bases). Trimming removed 5 bases at V and 14 bases at J, with 16 bases between. The CDR3 has 11 residues. CDR1 and CDR2 (germline): DFQATT, SNEGSKA (reference sequence). In DNA form, the CDR3 reads TGCAGTGCTCCCGCAGGGCCGGGCAAGTTCTTC. Residues: CSAPAGPGKFF.